Presented here are 3 T cell receptor beta chains from one specimen sequenced in a study of identical twins. Each CDR3 protein is one row after TCRdb ran MiXCR on the 5' RACE reads. This table has under 250,000 distinct CDR3 sequences, roughly 10% appearing once. The material sequenced was memory (CD45RO+) T cells sorted from blood. These receptors all stem from a woman aged 18 to 35 in good health.

This clonotype was seen a few times. The genes are TRBV7-9 and TRBJ1-1, with D hard to call. This CDR3 is built from 15 residues. Germline V gene lookup returns CDR1 SEHNR and CDR2 FQNEAQ (reference sequence). The germline V and J ends were trimmed by 7 bases and 0 bases, with 15 bases remaining between them. CDR3 amino acids: CASNPGPLVNTEAFF. In DNA form, the CDR3 reads TGTGCCAGCAACCCGGGCCCTTTGGTGAACACTGAAGCTTTCTTT. Combining the CDR3 with reference TRBV7-9 and TRBJ1-1 gives the whole variable domain DTGVSQNPRHKITKRGQNVTFRCDPISEHNRLYWYRQTLGQGPEFLTYFQNEAQLEKSRLLSDRFSAERPKGSFSTLEIQRTEQGDSAMYLCASNPGPLVNTEAFFGQGTRLTVV.

Many counts were recorded for this clonotype. V usage is TRBV29-1 and J usage is TRBJ1-2, with a weak D call TRBD1 (5 bases). Germline values: CDR1 SQVTM, CDR2 ANQGSEA. The CDR3 is 12 amino acids. Trimming took off 7 bases at V and 5 bases at J, with 14 bases between the two ends. The CDR3 here is CSATDGGYGYTF. In DNA form, the CDR3 reads TGCAGCGCCACGGACGGGGGATATGGCTACACCTTC.

This clonotype has more than one count but fewer than ten. The rearrangement joins TRBV12-3 or TRBV12-4 to TRBJ2-3; possibly TRBD2 for D (6 bases). V was pared by 6 bases and J by 6 bases, with 19 bases between. The CDR3 has 15 residues. The CDR3 sequence: CASSWDSIKWDTQYF. CDR3 nucleotides: TGTGCCAGCAGCTGGGACTCTATTAAGTGGGATACGCAGTATTTT.